This T cell receptor (beta chain) was captured by sequencing in a study of early T cells in non-severe SARS-CoV-2 infection. With 5 bases clipped from V and 7 bases from J, the junction kept 4 bases outside the gene matches. Germline loops: CDR1 GTSNPN, CDR2 SVGIG (reference sequence). The CDR3 contains 13 residues. In this sample, this clonotype turned up many times. Each CDR3 protein is one row after TCRdb ran MiXCR on the 5' RACE reads. The sample holds 80,000 or so distinct CDR3 sequences; more than 10% are singletons and the top ten take about 3.5%. The sample consisted of whole blood. This sequence was found in an adult who was a healthcare worker with PCR-confirmed SARS-CoV-2 infection or an uninfected control (not recorded which). The chain combines TRBV30 with TRBJ1-6, with 8 positions matching TRBD1. CDR3 sequence reads: CAWDTGGNSPLHF. CDR3 sequence (DNA): TGTGCCTGGGATACAGGGGGGAATTCACCCCTCCACTTT.